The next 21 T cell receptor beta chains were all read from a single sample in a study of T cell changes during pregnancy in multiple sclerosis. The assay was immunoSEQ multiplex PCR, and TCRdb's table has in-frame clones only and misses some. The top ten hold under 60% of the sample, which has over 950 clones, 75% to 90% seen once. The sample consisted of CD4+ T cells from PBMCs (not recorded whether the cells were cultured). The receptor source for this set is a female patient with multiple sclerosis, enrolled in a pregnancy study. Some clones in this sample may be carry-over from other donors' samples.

The CDR3 sequence: CASSKGGQGRIGELFF. Here the CDR3 DNA reads TGTGCCAGCAGCAAAGGGGGACAGGGCCGGATCGGGGAGCTGTTTTTT. V is TRBV21-1 and J is TRBJ2-2; the DNA was not used to check the table's D call, TRBD1. TRBV21-1 represents a pseudogene. This CDR3 is 16 amino acids long.

CDR3 region: CTSSRVRLCTSRANVLTF. CDR3 nucleotide sequence: TGCACCAGCAGTCGTGTTCGTTTGTGCACAAGTCGGGCCAACGTCCTGACTTTC. This rearrangement joins TRBV1 to TRBJ2-6; the table assigns TRBD1, which was not confirmed against the DNA. TRBV1 is classified as a pseudogene. This CDR3 is built from 18 residues.

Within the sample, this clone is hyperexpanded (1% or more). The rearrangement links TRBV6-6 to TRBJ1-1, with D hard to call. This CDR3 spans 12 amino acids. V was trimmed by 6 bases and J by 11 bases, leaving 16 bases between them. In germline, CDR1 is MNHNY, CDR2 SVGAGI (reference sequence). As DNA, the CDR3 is TGTGCCAGCAGATTATCCCCATTGAAGGCTTTCTTT. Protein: CASRLSPLKAFF.

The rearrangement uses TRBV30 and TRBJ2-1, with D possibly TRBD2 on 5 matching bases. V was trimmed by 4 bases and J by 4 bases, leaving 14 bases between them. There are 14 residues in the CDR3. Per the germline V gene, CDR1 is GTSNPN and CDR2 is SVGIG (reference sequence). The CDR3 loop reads CAWTHPGLYNEQFF. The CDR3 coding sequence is TGTGCCTGGACCCACCCCGGACTTTACAATGAGCAGTTCTTC.

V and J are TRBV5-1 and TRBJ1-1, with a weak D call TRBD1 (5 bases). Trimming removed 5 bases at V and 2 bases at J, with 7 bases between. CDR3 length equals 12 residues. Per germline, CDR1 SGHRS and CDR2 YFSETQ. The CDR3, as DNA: TGCGCCAGCAGAAGGGACAACACTGAAGCTTTCTTT. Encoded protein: CASRRDNTEAFF.

The CDR3 region is CASSQEWNTEAFF. The DNA of the CDR3 is TGCGCCAGCAGCCAAGAGTGGAACACTGAAGCTTTCTTT. The J gene is TRBJ1-1, the V gene TRBV4-1; no clear D. V was shortened by 0 bases and J by 1 base, with 3 bases between the two germline ends. Germline lookup yields CDR1 MGHRA and CDR2 YSYEKL. This CDR3 is built from 13 residues.

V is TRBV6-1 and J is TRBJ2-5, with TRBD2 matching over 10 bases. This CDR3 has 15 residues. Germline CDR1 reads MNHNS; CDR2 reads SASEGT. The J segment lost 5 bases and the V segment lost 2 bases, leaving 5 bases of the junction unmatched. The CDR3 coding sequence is TGTGCCAGCAGTGAATGGCTAGCGGGAGACGAGACCCAGTACTTC. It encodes CASSEWLAGDETQYF.

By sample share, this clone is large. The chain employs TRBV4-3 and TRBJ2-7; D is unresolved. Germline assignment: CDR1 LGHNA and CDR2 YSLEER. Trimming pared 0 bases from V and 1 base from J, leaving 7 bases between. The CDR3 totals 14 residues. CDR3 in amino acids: CASSQETPSYEQYF. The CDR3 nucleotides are TGCGCCAGCAGCCAAGAAACTCCGTCCTACGAGCAGTACTTC.

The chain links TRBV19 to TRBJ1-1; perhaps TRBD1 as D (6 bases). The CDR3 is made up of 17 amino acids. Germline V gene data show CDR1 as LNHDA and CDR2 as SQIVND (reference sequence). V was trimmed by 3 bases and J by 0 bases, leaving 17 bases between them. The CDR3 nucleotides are TGTGCCAGTAGTATTTATACAGGGCCGCGATTGAACACTGAAGCTTTCTTT. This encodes CASSIYTGPRLNTEAFF.

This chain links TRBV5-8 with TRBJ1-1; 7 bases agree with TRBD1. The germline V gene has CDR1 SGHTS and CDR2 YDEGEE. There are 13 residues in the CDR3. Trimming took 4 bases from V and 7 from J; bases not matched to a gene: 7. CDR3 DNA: TGTGCCAGCAGCCGGGACAGAAATTTTGAAGCTTTCTTT. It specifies CASSRDRNFEAFF.

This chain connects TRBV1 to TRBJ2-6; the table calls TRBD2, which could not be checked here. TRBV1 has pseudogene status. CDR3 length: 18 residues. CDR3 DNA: TGCACCAGCAGCGGTAGGAGTTTGGCACAAAGTCGGGCCAACGTCCTGACTTTC. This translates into CTSSGRSLAQSRANVLTF.

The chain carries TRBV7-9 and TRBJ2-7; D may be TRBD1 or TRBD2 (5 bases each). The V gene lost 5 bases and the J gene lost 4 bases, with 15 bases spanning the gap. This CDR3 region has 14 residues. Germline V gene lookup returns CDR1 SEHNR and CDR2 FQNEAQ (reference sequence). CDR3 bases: TGTGCCAGCAGCACTTCCGGGACCGAGTACGAGCAGTACTTC. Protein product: CASSTSGTEYEQYF.

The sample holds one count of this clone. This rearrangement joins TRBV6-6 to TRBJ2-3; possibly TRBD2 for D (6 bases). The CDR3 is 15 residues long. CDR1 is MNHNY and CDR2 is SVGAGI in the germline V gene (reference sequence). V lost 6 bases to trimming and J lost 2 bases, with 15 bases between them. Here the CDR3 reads CASSTPGLYTDTQYF. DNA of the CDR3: TGTGCCAGCAGCACCCCGGGACTTTACACAGATACGCAGTATTTT.

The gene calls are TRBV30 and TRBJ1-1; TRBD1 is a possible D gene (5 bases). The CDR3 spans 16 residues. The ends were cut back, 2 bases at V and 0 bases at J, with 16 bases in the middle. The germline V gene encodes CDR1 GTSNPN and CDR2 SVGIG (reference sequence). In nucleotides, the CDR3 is TGTGCCTGGAGTCCTCCAGGGCGGACTATGAACACTGAAGCTTTCTTT. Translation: CAWSPPGRTMNTEAFF.

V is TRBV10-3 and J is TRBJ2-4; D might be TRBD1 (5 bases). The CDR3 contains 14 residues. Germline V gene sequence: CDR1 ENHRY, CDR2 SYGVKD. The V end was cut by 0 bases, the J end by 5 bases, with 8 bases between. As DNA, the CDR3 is TGTGCCATCAGTGAGTCGACAGTAGAAAACATTCAGTACTTC. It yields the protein CAISESTVENIQYF.

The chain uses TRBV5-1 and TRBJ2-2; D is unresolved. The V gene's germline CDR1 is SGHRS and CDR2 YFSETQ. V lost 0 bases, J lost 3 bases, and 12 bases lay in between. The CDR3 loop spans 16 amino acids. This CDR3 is CASSLAQLWDTGELFF. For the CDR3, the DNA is TGCGCCAGCAGCTTGGCCCAACTATGGGACACCGGGGAGCTGTTTTTT.

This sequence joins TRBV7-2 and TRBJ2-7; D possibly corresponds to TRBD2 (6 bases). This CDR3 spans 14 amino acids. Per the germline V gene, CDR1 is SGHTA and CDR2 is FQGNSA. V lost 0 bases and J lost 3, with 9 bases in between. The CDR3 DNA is TGTGCCAGCAGCTTAGCTAGCGGTTACTACGAGCAGTACTTC. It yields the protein CASSLASGYYEQYF.

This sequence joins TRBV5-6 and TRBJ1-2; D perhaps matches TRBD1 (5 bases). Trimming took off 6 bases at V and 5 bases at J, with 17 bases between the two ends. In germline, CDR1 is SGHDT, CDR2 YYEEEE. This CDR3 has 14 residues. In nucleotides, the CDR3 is TGTGCCAGCACCCCATGGGGCGGTTTATATGGCTACACCTTC. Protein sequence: CASTPWGGLYGYTF.

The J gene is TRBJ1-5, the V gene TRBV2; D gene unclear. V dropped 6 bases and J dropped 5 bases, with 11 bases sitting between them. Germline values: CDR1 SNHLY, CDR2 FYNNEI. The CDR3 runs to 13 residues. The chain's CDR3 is CASRKEQDQPQHF. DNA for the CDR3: TGTGCCAGCAGAAAAGAGCAGGATCAGCCCCAGCATTTT. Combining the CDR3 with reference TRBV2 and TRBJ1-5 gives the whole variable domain EPEVTQTPSHQVTQMGQEVILRCVPISNHLYFYWYRQILGQKVEFLVSFYNNEISEKSEIFDDQFSVERPDGSNFTLKIRSTKLEDSAMYFCASRKEQDQPQHFGDGTRLSIL.

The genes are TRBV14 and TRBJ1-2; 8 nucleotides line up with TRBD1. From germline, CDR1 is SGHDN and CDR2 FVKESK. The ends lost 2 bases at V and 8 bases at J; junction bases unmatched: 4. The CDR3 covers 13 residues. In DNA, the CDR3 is TGTGCCAGCAGCCAACAGGGGGCGGGAGGCTACACCTTC. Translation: CASSQQGAGGYTF.

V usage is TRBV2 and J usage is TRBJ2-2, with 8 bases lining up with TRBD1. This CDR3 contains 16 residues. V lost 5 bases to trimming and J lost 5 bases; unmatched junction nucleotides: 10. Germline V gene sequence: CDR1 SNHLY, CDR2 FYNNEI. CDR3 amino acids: CASSLSDRGVTGELFF. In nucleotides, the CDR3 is TGTGCCAGCAGTTTATCAGACAGGGGAGTTACCGGGGAGCTGTTTTTT.